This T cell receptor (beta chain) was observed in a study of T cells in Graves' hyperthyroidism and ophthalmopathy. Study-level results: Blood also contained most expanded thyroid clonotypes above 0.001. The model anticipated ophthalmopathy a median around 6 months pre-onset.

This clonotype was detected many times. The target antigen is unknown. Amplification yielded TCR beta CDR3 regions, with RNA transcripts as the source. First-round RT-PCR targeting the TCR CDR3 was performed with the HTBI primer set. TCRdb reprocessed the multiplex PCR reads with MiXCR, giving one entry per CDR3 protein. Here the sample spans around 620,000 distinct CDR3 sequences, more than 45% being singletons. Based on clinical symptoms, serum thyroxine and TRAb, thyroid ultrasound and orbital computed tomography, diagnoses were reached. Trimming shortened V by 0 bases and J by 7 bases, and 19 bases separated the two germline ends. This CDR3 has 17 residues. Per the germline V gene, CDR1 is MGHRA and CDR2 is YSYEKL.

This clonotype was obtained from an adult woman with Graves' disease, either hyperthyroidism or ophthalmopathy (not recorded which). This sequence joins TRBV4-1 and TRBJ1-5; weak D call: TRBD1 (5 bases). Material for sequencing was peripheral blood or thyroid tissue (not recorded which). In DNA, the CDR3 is TGCGCCAGCAGCCAAGATCGGGTAGGGGACCGTCGACAGCCCCAGCATTTT. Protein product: CASSQDRVGDRRQPQHF.